Following are 31 T cell receptor beta chains from one sample sequenced in a study of T cells in Graves' hyperthyroidism and ophthalmopathy. RNA transcripts yielded amplified TCR beta CDR3 regions. The TCR CDR3 first-round RT-PCR relied on the HTBI primer set. Each CDR3 protein gets one entry after TCRdb re-called the multiplex PCR reads with MiXCR. The sample lists about 420,000 distinct CDR3 sequences; less than 20% were seen once. The sequenced sample consisted of blood. These receptors were obtained from a woman aged 18-29 years with Graves' hyperthyroidism.

The chain is built from TRBV11-1 and TRBJ2-6, with a tentative D call TRBD2 (5 bases). CDR3 length equals 15 residues. V shed 5 bases and J shed 3 bases, with 11 bases lying between them. Germline V gene data show CDR1 as SGHAT and CDR2 as FQDESV (reference sequence). The CDR3 bases are TGTGCCAGCAGCCCCCCCGGGGTTGGGGCCAACGTCCTGACTTTC. Translated: CASSPPGVGANVLTF.

This clonotype was counted many times. The rearrangement joins TRBV28 to TRBJ1-5; D perhaps matches TRBD1 (6 bases). The CDR3 is 16 amino acids. V was cut by 6 bases and J by 2 bases, with 17 bases left in between. Germline CDR1 is MDHEN and CDR2 is SYDVKM. The CDR3 reads CASRRVQGKGNQPQHF. The DNA for the CDR3 is TGTGCCAGCAGGCGCGTACAGGGAAAGGGCAATCAGCCCCAGCATTTT.

This clonotype was found many times. The CDR3 sequence: CASSTRGDTQYF. For the CDR3, the DNA is TGTGCCAGCAGCACTAGAGGAGATACGCAGTATTTT. J is TRBJ2-3 and V is TRBV12-3 or TRBV12-4, with D possibly being TRBD2 (5 bases). This CDR3 spans 12 amino acids. Trimming shortened V by 6 bases and J by 5 bases, and 9 bases separated the two germline ends.

This chain's CDR3 is CASSLAGPYTEAFF. For the CDR3, the DNA is TGTGCCAGCAGCTTAGCAGGACCCTACACTGAAGCTTTCTTT. The chain couples TRBV7-2 to TRBJ1-1; D remains ambiguous. The CDR3 loop spans 14 amino acids. Germline V gene lookup returns CDR1 SGHTA and CDR2 FQGNSA. The V end lost 0 bases, the J end lost 3 bases, and 8 bases lay between the germline ends.

This clonotype has ten or more counts. The chain recombines TRBV7-8 with TRBJ1-2; D is perhaps TRBD1 (6 bases). There are 13 residues in the CDR3. CDR1 is SGHVS, CDR2 FQNEAQ, per germline. V was cut by 1 base and J by 7 bases, with 10 bases left in between. The CDR3 region is CASSLGQGSGYTF. The CDR3 bases are TGTGCCAGCAGCTTAGGGCAGGGGTCTGGCTACACCTTC.

This clonotype was recorded at least ten times. The rearrangement links TRBV11-2 to TRBJ1-2; possibly TRBD1 for D (5 bases). The CDR3 length is 14 residues. V was pared by 0 bases and J by 2 bases, with 7 bases between. In germline, CDR1 is SGHAT, CDR2 FQNNGV. CDR3 DNA sequence: TGTGCCAGCAGCTTAGACCGACAGAACTATGGCTACACCTTC. This gives the protein CASSLDRQNYGYTF.

This clonotype was seen at least ten times. The chain recombines TRBV18 with TRBJ2-1; D gene uncertain. The germline V and J ends were trimmed by 3 bases and 7 bases, with 4 bases remaining between them. The CDR3 runs 11 residues. Germline values: CDR1 KGHSH, CDR2 LQKENI. The CDR3 loop is CASSPGNEQFF. The CDR3 bases are TGTGCCAGCTCACCGGGGAATGAGCAGTTCTTC. Full variable domain (remainder filled in from reference TRBV18 and TRBJ2-1): NAGVMQNPRHLVRRRGQEARLRCSPMKGHSHVYWYRQLPEEGLKFMVYLQKENIIDESGMPKERFSAEFPKEGPSILRIQQVVRGDSAAYFCASSPGNEQFFGPGTRLTVL.

This clonotype occurred many times. V usage is TRBV29-1 and J usage is TRBJ2-7; 7 bases align to TRBD2. CDR1 is SQVTM, CDR2 ANQGSEA, per germline. CDR3 length equals 14 residues. V was clipped by 2 bases and J by 3 bases; unmatched bases: 7. The CDR3 sequence is CSVESPSGDYEQYF. CDR3 DNA: TGCAGCGTTGAATCTCCTAGCGGAGACTACGAGCAGTACTTC.

This clonotype was seen at least ten times. The chain employs TRBV28 and TRBJ1-2; D may be TRBD1 (6 bases). Deletions cut 6 bases from V and 2 bases from J, with 10 bases between. The CDR3 totals 13 residues. Germline V CDR1 and CDR2: MDHEN, SYDVKM. The CDR3 coding sequence is TGTGCCAGCAGCAACACAGGGAACTATGGCTACACCTTC. It specifies CASSNTGNYGYTF.

This clonotype appeared many times. The gene calls are TRBV30 and TRBJ2-5; TRBD1 is a possible D gene (5 bases). This CDR3 contains 11 residues. Germline V gives CDR1 GTSNPN, CDR2 SVGIG (reference sequence). V lost 4 bases and J lost 2, with 5 bases in between. The chain's CDR3 is CAWNRQETQYF. CDR3 in DNA: TGTGCCTGGAACAGGCAAGAGACCCAGTACTTC.

About this clonotype itself: The junction departs from germline at one end; a sequencing error may be responsible. The V and J genes are TRBV6-1 and TRBJ1-2, with a tentative D call TRBD1 (5 bases). The CDR3 is 14 amino acids. Germline values: CDR1 MNHNS, CDR2 SASEGT. CDR3 coding DNA: TGTGCCGGCAGGCCCGGGACGGGGGTTCATGGCTACACCTTC. It encodes CAGRPGTGVHGYTF.

The DNA for the CDR3 is TGCGCCAGCAGCCAAGATAGGCCCGGACAGGGGAGGTACGAGCAGTACTTC. Residues: CASSQDRPGQGRYEQYF. This chain connects TRBV4-1 to TRBJ2-7, with 9 bases aligning to TRBD1. Unmatched junction bases numbered 10, after V lost 0 bases and J lost 4 bases. CDR1 and CDR2 (germline): MGHRA, YSYEKL. The CDR3 totals 17 residues.

This clonotype has at least ten counts. The CDR3 region is CASSVQTGGTEAFF. In nucleotides, the CDR3 is TGTGCCAGCAGCGTCCAAACGGGGGGCACTGAAGCTTTCTTT. The genes are TRBV9 and TRBJ1-1; D might be TRBD1 (5 bases). CDR1 and CDR2 from the germline V gene are SGDLS and YYNGEE. Between the trimmed V and J ends, which lost 2 bases and 4 bases, there was a span of 12 bases. CDR3 length equals 14 residues.

On this clonotype: A clone one base away is much larger, so this may be a read error. This is likely a read error, given that the CDR3 carries no conserved phenylalanine or tryptophan at its end. The gene calls are TRBV6-1 and TRBJ2-1; 7 positions match TRBD2. The CDR3 is made up of 15 amino acids. Looked up from germline, CDR1 is MNHNS and CDR2 is SASEGT. With 3 bases clipped from V and 0 bases from J, the junction kept 2 bases outside the gene matches. CDR3 loop: CASSDSGTSYNEQFL. CDR3 nucleotide sequence: TGTGCCAGCAGTGACAGCGGGACCTCCTACAATGAGCAGTTCCTC.

This clonotype was counted ten times or more. The V gene is TRBV20-1, the J gene TRBJ1-4; no reliable D call. The CDR3 has 10 residues. The germline V gene encodes CDR1 DFQATT and CDR2 SNEGSKA (reference sequence). V was clipped by 6 bases and J by 6 bases, with 5 bases between them. The DNA for the CDR3 is TGCAGTGCCTTCGATGAAAAACTGTTTTTT. Translating it yields CSAFDEKLFF.

This clonotype was found many times. The chain is built from TRBV7-9 and TRBJ1-2; 7 bases agree with TRBD1. The V gene's germline CDR1 is SEHNR and CDR2 FQNEAQ (reference sequence). The CDR3 has 16 amino acids. Trimming cost V 5 bases and J 0 bases; bases outside gene matches: 9. CDR3 sequence reads: CASSVTFGTANYGYTF. In DNA form, the CDR3 reads TGTGCCAGCAGCGTGACCTTCGGGACAGCTAACTATGGCTACACCTTC.

This clonotype turned up a few times. This chain connects TRBV9 to TRBJ1-2; TRBD1 matches at 11 bases. Germline values: CDR1 SGDLS, CDR2 YYNGEE. CDR3 size: 19 residues. The junction had 18 bases not matched to a gene; V was cut back by 6 bases and J by 2 bases. The CDR3 is CASIISDRGLSGGNYGYTF. Here the CDR3 DNA reads TGTGCCAGCATCATTTCGGACAGGGGGCTCTCAGGGGGAAACTATGGCTACACCTTC.

This clonotype was seen ten or more times. The chain couples TRBV27 to TRBJ2-1; no clear D gene. The CDR3 totals 14 residues. The germline V gene encodes CDR1 MNHEY and CDR2 SMNVEV (reference sequence). V shed 5 bases and J shed 0 bases, with 8 bases lying between them. DNA for the CDR3: TGTGCCAGCAGTACGAGTTCCTCCTACAATGAGCAGTTCTTC. It is translated as CASSTSSSYNEQFF.

This clonotype was detected many times. The chain is built from TRBV7-2 and TRBJ2-7; 10 positions agree with TRBD1. This CDR3 is built from 14 residues. V was clipped by 3 bases and J by 3 bases; unmatched bases: 2. Germline CDR1 SGHTA, CDR2 FQGNSA. This chain's CDR3 is CASSFGQGVYEQYF. CDR3 in DNA: TGTGCCAGCAGCTTCGGACAGGGGGTCTACGAGCAGTACTTC.

This rearrangement joins TRBV11-1 to TRBJ2-1; D perhaps matches TRBD2 (5 bases). Germline V gives CDR1 SGHAT, CDR2 FQDESV (reference sequence). V lost 6 bases, J lost 0 bases, and 15 bases lay in between. The CDR3 spans 16 residues. CDR3 in amino acids: CASRGGPLLSYNEQFF. In DNA form, the CDR3 reads TGTGCCAGCAGAGGAGGACCGCTTCTCTCCTACAATGAGCAGTTCTTC.

This clonotype was counted at least ten times. The rearrangement links TRBV2 to TRBJ2-7; D unresolved. The CDR3 is made up of 11 amino acids. Germline CDR1 is SNHLY and CDR2 is FYNNEI. V lost 7 bases, J lost 1 base, and 5 bases lay in between. The chain's CDR3 is CASTRSYEQYF. The CDR3, as DNA: TGTGCCAGCACCCGATCCTACGAGCAGTACTTC.

Concerning this clonotype: This sequence may be a read error, since a much larger clone differs from it by one base. The chain has TRBV24-1 and TRBJ1-2; 9 bases align to TRBD1. The CDR3 has 13 residues. Germline loops: CDR1 KGHDR, CDR2 SFDVKD. V gave up 6 bases and J gave up 4 bases; unmatched junction bases: 2. CDR3 DNA sequence: TGTGCCACCAGTTGGACAGGGGCCTATGGCTACACCTTC. Amino acids: CATSWTGAYGYTF.

This clonotype was observed many times. The chain recombines TRBV7-2 with TRBJ1-2; 8 bases are shared with TRBD1. Losses at the gene ends were 5 bases for V and 4 bases for J; bases not matched to a gene: 12. The CDR3 is 16 residues long. The germline V gene encodes CDR1 SGHTA and CDR2 FQGNSA. CDR3 protein: CASSQATGDMGYGYTF. Here the CDR3 DNA reads TGTGCCAGCAGCCAAGCGACAGGGGATATGGGCTATGGCTACACCTTC.

This clonotype was counted ten times or more. The chain has TRBV18 and TRBJ1-1; D ambiguous. This CDR3 is 13 amino acids long. The germline gives CDR1 KGHSH, CDR2 LQKENI. Trimming took 0 bases from V and 1 from J, leaving 3 bases between them. CDR3 in amino acids: CASSPPGNTEAFF. The CDR3 DNA reads as TGTGCCAGCTCACCACCCGGGAACACTGAAGCTTTCTTT.

The chain couples TRBV3-1 to TRBJ2-5; D might be TRBD2 (7 bases). This CDR3 region has 20 residues. CDR1 is LGHDT and CDR2 is YNNKEL in the germline V gene (reference sequence). V was pared by 0 bases and J by 1 base, with 24 bases between. This chain's CDR3 is CASSQEAPWAGGQTQETQYF. The CDR3 bases are TGTGCCAGCAGCCAAGAAGCCCCTTGGGCCGGGGGGCAAACCCAAGAGACCCAGTACTTC.

CDR3 region: CASSEQGTYEQYF. CDR3 DNA: TGTGCCAGCAGTGAACAGGGCACCTACGAGCAGTACTTC. V usage is TRBV6-1 and J usage is TRBJ2-7, with a possible D match to TRBD1 (5 bases). From germline, CDR1 is MNHNS and CDR2 SASEGT. V gave up 2 bases and J gave up 2 bases, with 7 bases separating them. The length of the CDR3 is 13 residues.

This clonotype was found a few times. This chain uses TRBV10-3 with TRBJ1-6, with TRBD1 matching 7 bases. The CDR3 sequence is 14 residues long. Germline V CDR1 and CDR2: ENHRY, SYGVKD. J gave up 9 bases and V 6 bases, and 8 bases lay outside the gene matches. The CDR3 DNA reads TGTGCCATCAGCCCTACAGGGGCGCCTTCACCCCTCCACTTT. It encodes CAISPTGAPSPLHF.

The table lists this clonotype with a few counts. The CDR3 sequence: CASSFLVGDSTDTQYF. CDR3 in DNA: TGTGCCAGCAGCTTCCTGGTGGGCGACAGCACAGATACGCAGTATTTT. The chain couples TRBV7-3 to TRBJ2-3; D unclear. Germline V gene data show CDR1 as SGHTA and CDR2 as FQGTGA. The CDR3 spans 16 residues. V was pared by 3 bases and J by 0 bases, with 13 bases between.

The table lists this clonotype with a few counts. V is TRBV27 and J is TRBJ2-1; no clear D gene. The CDR3 spans 15 residues. Germline CDR1 MNHEY, CDR2 SMNVEV (reference sequence). V dropped 3 bases and J dropped 0 bases, with 9 bases sitting between them. In DNA, the CDR3 is TGTGCCAGCAGTTTCCCGACAAGCTCCTACAATGAGCAGTTCTTC. Translating it yields CASSFPTSSYNEQFF.

This clonotype was observed at least ten times. The V gene is TRBV19, the J gene TRBJ1-2; 8 bases align to TRBD1. Unmatched junction bases numbered 7, after V lost 5 bases and J lost 2 bases. This CDR3 is 15 amino acids long. CDR1 and CDR2 from the germline V gene are LNHDA and SQIVND (reference sequence). The DNA of the CDR3 is TGTGCCAGTAGTCGACAGGGGATTTTGAACTATGGCTACACCTTC. This encodes CASSRQGILNYGYTF.

In its sample, this clonotype was seen many times. The chain couples TRBV20-1 to TRBJ1-5; D is ambiguous. The CDR3 runs 17 residues. Trimming stripped 0 bases from V and 2 bases from J, with 17 bases between. Germline CDR1 reads DFQATT; CDR2 reads SNEGSKA (reference sequence). The CDR3 DNA is TGCAGTGCTAGAGATCAAACGGGCCGGTGGGGCAATCAGCCCCAGCATTTT. It encodes CSARDQTGRWGNQPQHF.